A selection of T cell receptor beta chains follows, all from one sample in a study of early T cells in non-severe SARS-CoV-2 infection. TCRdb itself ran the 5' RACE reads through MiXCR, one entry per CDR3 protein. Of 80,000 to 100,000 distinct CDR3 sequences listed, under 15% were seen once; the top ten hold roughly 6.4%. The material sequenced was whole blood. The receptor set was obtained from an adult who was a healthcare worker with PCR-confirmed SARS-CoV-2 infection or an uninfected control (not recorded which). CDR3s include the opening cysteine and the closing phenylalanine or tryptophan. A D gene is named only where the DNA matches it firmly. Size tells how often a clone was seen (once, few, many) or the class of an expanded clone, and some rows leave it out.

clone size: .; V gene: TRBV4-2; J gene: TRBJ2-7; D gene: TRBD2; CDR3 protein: CASSQEAGVGYEQYF; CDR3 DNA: TGTGCCAGCAGCCAAGAAGCGGGAGTAGGCTACGAGCAGTACTTC
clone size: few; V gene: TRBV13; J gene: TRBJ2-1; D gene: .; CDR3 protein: CASSLLKRAERLYNEQFF; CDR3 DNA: TGTGCCAGCAGCTTACTTAAGCGGGCGGAGCGACTCTACAATGAGCAGTTCTTC
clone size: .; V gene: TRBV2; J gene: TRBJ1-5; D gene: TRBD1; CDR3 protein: CASSEALHRQGGNQPQHF; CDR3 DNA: TGTGCCAGCAGTGAAGCGCTCCATCGACAGGGAGGCAATCAGCCCCAGCATTTT
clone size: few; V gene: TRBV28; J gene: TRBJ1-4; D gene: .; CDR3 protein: CASSPGTQNEKLFF; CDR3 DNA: TGTGCCAGCAGTCCCGGGACACAAAATGAAAAACTGTTTTTT
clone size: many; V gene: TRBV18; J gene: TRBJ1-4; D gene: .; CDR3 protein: CASSPILGEKLFF; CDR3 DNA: TGTGCCAGCTCTCCAATACTAGGGGAAAAACTGTTTTTT
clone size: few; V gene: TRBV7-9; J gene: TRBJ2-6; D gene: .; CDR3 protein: CASSLISGANVLTF; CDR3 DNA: TGTGCCAGCAGCTTAATCTCTGGGGCCAACGTCCTGACTTTC
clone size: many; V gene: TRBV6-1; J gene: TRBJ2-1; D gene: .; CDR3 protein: CASSENEQFF; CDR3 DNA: TGTGCCAGCAGTGAAAATGAGCAGTTCTTC
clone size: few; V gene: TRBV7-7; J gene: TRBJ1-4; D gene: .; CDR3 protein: CASSLSGDPFEKLFF; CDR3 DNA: TGTGCCAGCAGCTTAAGTGGGGATCCATTTGAAAAACTGTTTTTT
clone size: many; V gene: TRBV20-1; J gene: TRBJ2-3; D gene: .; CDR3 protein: CSAPVPGADTQYF; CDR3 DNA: TGCAGTGCTCCCGTTCCAGGGGCCGATACGCAGTATTTT
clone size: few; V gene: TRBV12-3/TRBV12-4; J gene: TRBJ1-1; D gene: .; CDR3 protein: CASSLGLTRGRSEAFF; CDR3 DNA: TGTGCCAGCAGTTTAGGCCTCACCCGGGGGAGGTCTGAAGCTTTCTTT
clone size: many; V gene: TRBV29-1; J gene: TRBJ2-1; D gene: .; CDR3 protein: CSVAGTIYGSYNEQFF; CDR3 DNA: TGCAGCGTTGCGGGGACGATTTATGGGTCCTACAATGAGCAGTTCTTC
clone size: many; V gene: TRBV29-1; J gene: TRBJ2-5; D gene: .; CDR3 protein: CSVDKGPETQYF; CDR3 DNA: TGCAGCGTTGATAAAGGGCCAGAGACCCAGTACTTC
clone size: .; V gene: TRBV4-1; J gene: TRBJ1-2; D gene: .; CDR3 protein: CASSQGFQGTGGYTF; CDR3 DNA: TGCGCCAGCAGCCAAGGCTTCCAGGGCACGGGTGGCTACACCTTC
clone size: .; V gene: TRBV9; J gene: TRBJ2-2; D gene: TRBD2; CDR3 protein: CASSVTSGTRTGELFF; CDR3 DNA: TGTGCCAGCAGCGTAACTAGCGGGACCCGTACCGGGGAGCTGTTTTTT
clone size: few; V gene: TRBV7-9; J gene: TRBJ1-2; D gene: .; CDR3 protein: CASSLGENLNYGYTF; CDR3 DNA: TGTGCCAGCAGCTTAGGAGAGAACCTTAACTATGGCTACACCTTC
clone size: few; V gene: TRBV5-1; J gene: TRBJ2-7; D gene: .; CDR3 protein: CASSLNSLRGEQYF; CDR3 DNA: TGCGCCAGCAGCCTAAACAGTCTCAGAGGGGAGCAGTACTTC
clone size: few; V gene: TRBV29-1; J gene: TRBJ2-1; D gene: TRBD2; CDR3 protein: CSVYFLADEQFF; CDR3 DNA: TGCAGCGTTTACTTCCTAGCGGACGAGCAGTTCTTC
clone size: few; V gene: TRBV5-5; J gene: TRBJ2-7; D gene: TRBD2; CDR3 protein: CASSSVGTSGSLYEQYF; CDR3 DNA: TGTGCCAGCAGCTCCGTGGGGACTAGCGGGAGTCTATACGAGCAGTACTTC
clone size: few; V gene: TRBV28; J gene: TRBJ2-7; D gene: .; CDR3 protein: CASFDTPHEQYF; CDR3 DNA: TGTGCCAGCTTCGACACCCCCCACGAGCAGTACTTC
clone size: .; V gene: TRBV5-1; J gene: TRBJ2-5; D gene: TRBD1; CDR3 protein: CASRGRTGGEETQYF; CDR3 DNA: TGCGCCAGCAGAGGTCGGACAGGGGGCGAAGAGACCCAGTACTTC
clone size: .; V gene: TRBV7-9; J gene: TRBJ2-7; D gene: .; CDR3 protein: CASSPARGGSYEQYF; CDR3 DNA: TGTGCCAGCAGCCCAGCCAGGGGGGGTTCCTACGAGCAGTACTTC
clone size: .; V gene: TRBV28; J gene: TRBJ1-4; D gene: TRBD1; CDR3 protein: CASSFLDRGLANEKLFF; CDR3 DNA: TGTGCTAGCAGTTTTCTAGACAGGGGGCTGGCTAATGAAAAACTGTTTTTT
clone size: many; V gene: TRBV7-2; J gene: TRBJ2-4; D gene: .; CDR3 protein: CASSSRTLPNIQYF; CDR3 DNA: TGTGCCAGCAGCTCAAGGACCCTCCCGAACATTCAGTACTTC
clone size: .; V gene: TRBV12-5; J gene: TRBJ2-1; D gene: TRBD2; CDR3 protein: CASGLGRPPSGRKSYNEQFF; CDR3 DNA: TGTGCTAGTGGTTTGGGCCGCCCCCCTAGCGGGAGGAAATCCTACAATGAGCAGTTCTTC
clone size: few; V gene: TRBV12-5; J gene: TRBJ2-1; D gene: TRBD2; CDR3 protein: CASGLQSGAGGGEQFF; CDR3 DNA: TGTGCTAGTGGTTTGCAGTCGGGAGCGGGCGGGGGAGAGCAGTTCTTC
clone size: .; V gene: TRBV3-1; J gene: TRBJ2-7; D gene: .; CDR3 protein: CASSQGPRSPYEQYF; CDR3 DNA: TGTGCCAGCAGCCAAGGGCCTAGGTCACCCTACGAGCAGTACTTC
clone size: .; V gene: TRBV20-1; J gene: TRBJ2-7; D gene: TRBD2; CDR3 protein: CSARDFITSAYYEQYF; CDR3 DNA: TGCAGTGCTAGAGATTTTATTACTAGCGCCTACTACGAGCAGTACTTC
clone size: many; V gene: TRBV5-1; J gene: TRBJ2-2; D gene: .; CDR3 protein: CASSPVETGELFF; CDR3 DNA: TGCGCCAGCAGTCCCGTTGAGACCGGGGAGCTGTTTTTT
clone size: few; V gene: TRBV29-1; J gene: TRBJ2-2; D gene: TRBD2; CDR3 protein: CSVEGLAGRTGELFF; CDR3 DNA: TGCAGCGTTGAGGGACTAGCGGGAAGGACCGGGGAGCTGTTTTTT
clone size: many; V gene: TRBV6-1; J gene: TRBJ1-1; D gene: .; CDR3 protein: CASSAARNFNTEAFF; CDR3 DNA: TGTGCCAGCAGTGCTGCCAGGAACTTTAACACTGAAGCTTTCTTT
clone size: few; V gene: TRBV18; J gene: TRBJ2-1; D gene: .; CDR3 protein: CASSPPRELLHNEQFF; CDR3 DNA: TGTGCCAGCTCACCACCCAGGGAGCTGCTGCACAATGAGCAGTTCTTC
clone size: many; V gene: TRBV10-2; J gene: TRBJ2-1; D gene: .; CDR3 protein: CASSELAYNEQFF; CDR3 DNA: TGCGCCAGCAGTGAGCTAGCCTACAATGAGCAGTTCTTC
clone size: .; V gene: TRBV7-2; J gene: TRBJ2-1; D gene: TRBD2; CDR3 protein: CASSLSSGTSLEQFF; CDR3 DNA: TGTGCCAGCAGCTTGTCCTCCGGGACTAGCCTTGAGCAGTTCTTC